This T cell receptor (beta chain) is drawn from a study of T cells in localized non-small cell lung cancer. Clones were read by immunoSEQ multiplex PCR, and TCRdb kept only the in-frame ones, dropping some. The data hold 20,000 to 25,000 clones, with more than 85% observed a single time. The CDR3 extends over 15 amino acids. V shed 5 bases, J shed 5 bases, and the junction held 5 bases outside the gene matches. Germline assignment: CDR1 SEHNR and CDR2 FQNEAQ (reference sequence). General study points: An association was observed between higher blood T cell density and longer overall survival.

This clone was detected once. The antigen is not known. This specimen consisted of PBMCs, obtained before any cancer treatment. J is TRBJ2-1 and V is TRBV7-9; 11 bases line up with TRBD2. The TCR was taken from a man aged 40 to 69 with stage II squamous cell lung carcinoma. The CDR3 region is CASSPPTSGDNEQFF. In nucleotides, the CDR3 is TGTGCCAGCAGCCCACCGACTAGCGGGGACAATGAGCAGTTCTTC.